This TCR beta chain was obtained from a study of blood T cell repertoires in COVID-19. Some clones are missing from TCRdb's copy, which holds only in-frame ones; the method was immunoSEQ multiplex PCR. The sample lists 500,000 to 600,000 clones; 85% to 90% were seen once. The sequencing input was peripheral blood. This receptor was obtained from a woman aged 50 to 60 with COVID-19, enrolled during active disease.

In nucleotides, the CDR3 is TGTGCCAGCAGCTTTTCGGAAGAGACCCAGTACTTC. Translating it yields CASSFSEETQYF. J is TRBJ2-5 and V is TRBV11-2, with D unclear. CDR3 size: 12 residues. In germline, CDR1 is SGHAT, CDR2 FQNNGV. Between the trimmed V and J ends, which lost 3 bases and 3 bases, there was a span of 5 bases.